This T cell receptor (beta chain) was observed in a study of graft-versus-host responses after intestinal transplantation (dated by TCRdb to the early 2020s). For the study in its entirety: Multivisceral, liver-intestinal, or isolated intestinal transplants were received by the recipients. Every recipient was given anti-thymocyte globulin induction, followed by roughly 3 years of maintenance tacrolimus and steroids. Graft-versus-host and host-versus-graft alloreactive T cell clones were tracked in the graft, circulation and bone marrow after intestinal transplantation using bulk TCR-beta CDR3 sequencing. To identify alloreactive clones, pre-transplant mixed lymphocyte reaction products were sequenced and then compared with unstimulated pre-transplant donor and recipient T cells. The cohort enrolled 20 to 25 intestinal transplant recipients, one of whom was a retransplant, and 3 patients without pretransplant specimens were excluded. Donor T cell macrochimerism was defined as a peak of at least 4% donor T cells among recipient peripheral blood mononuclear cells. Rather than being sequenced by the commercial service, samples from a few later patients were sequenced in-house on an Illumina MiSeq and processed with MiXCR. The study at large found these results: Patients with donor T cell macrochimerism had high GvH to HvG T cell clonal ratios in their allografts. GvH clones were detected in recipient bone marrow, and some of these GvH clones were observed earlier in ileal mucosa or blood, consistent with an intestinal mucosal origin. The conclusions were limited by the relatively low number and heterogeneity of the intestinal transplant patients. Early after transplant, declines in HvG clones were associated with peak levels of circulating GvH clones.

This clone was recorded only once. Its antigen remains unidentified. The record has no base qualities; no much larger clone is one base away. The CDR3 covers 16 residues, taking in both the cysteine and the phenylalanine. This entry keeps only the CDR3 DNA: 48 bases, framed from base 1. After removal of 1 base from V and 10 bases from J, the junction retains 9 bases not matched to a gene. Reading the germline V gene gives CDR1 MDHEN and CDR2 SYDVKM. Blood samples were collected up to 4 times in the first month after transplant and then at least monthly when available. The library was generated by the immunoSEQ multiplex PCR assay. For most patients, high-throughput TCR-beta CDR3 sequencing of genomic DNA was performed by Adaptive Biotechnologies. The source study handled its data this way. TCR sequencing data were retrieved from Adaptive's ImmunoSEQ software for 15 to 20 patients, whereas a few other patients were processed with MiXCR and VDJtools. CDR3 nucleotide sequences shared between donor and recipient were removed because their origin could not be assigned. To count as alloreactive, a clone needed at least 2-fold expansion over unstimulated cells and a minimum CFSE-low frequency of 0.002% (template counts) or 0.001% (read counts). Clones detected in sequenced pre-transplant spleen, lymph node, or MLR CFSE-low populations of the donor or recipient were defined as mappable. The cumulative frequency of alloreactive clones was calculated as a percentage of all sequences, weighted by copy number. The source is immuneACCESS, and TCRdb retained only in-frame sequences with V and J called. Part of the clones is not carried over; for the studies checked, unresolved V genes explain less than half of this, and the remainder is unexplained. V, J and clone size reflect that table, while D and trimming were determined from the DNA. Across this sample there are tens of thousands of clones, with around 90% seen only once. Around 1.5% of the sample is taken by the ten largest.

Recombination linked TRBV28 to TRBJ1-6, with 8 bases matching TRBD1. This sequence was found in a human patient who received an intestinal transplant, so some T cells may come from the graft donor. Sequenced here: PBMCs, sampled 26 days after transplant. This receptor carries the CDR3 CASSLFAGQGDSPLHF. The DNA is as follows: TGTGCCAGCAGTTTATTTGCAGGACAGGGCGACTCACCCCTCCACTTT.